Here is one T cell receptor (beta chain) with its context. As processed by the authors: Researchers report that nucleated cell counts were estimated from reference gene primer amplification. Repertoires were generated with immunoSEQ multiplex PCR, while TCRdb's copy carries only in-frame clones and drops some. V and J calls and clone size are those listed in that table; D and trimming were worked out from the DNA. The profile shows 45,000 to 65,000 clones, over 75% of them singletons. The sample is drawn from a study of blood T cell repertoires in COVID-19. About the research overall: COVID-19 samples collected from the United States, Italy and Spain covered acute and convalescent phases.

Recruited during active infection, patients (from Seattle) were subsequently followed longitudinally. This CDR3 spans 16 amino acids. V dropped 0 bases and J dropped 0 bases, with 10 bases sitting between them. From germline, CDR1 is SGHRS and CDR2 YFSETQ. The genes are TRBV5-1 and TRBJ1-3; D uncertain. The TCR originated in a woman aged 80 or over with COVID-19, enrolled during active disease. The sequencing input was peripheral blood. CDR3 coding DNA: TGCGCCAGCAGCTTGGGCCGGCGGGTCTCTGGAAACACCATATATTTT. This gives the protein CASSLGRRVSGNTIYF.